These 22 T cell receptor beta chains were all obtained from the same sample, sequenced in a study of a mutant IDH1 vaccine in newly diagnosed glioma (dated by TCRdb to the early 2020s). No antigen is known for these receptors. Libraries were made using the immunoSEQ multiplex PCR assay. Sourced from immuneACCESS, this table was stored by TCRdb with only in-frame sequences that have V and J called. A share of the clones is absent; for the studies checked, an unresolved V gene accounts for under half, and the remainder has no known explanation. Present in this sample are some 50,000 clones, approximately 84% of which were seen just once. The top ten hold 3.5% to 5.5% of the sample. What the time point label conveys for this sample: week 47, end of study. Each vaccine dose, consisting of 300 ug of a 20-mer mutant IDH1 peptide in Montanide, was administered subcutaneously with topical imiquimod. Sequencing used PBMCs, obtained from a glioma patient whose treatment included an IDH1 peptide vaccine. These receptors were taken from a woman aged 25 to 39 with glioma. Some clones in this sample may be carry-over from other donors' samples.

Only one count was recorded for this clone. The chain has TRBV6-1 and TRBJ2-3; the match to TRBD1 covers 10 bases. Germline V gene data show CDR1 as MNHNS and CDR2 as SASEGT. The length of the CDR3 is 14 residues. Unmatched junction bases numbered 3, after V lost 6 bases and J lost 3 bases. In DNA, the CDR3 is TGTGCCAGCAGCCCGGGACAGGGGACAGATACGCAGTATTTT. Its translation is CASSPGQGTDTQYF.

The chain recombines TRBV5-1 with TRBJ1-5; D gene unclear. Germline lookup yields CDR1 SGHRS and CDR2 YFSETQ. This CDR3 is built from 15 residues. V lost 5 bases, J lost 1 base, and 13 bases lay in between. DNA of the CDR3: TGCGCCAGCAGATTTGGAATGGGGAGCAATCAGCCCCAGCATTTT. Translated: CASRFGMGSNQPQHF.

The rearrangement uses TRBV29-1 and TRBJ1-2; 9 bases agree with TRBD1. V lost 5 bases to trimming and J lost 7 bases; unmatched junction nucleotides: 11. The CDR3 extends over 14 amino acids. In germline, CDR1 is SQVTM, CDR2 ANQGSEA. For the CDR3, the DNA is TGCAGCGTTTTTTCGGGGACAGGGCGTCCTGGCTACACCTTC. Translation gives CSVFSGTGRPGYTF.

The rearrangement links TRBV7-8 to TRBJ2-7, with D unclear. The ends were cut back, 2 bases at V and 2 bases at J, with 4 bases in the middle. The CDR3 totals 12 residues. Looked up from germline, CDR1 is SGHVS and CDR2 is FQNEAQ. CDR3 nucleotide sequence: TGTGCCAGCAGCTTACAGACCTACGAGCAGTACTTC. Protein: CASSLQTYEQYF.

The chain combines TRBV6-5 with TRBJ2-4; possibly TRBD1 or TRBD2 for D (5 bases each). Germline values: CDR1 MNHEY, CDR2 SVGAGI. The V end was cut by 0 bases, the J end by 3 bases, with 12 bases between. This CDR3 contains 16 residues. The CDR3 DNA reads TGTGCCAGCAGTTACTCGGTGGGGGAGATCAAAAACATTCAGTACTTC. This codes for CASSYSVGEIKNIQYF.

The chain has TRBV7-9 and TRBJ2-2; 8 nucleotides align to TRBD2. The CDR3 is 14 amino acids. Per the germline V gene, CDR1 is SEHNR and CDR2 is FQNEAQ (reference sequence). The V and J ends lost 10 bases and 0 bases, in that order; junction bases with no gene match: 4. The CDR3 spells CAKSGSSNTGELFF. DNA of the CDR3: TGTGCCAAGAGCGGGAGTTCGAACACCGGGGAGCTGTTTTTT.

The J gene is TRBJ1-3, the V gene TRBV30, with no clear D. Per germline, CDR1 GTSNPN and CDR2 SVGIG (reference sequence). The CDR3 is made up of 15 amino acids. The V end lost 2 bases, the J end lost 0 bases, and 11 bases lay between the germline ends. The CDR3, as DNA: TGTGCCTGGAGTATCCCAGTCAGCTCTGGAAACACCATATATTTT. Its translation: CAWSIPVSSGNTIYF. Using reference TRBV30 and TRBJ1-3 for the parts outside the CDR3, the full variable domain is SQTIHQWPATLVQPVGSPLSLECTVEGTSNPNLYWYRQAAGRGLQLLFYSVGIGQISSEVPQNLSASRPQDRQFILSSKKLLLSDSGFYLCAWSIPVSSGNTIYFGEGSWLTVV.

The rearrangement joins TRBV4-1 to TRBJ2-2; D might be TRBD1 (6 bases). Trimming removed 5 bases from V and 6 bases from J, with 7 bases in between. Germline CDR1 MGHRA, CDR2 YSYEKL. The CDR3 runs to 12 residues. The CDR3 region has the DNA TGCGCCAGCAGCACAGGGCCCGGGGAGCTGTTTTTT. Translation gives CASSTGPGELFF.

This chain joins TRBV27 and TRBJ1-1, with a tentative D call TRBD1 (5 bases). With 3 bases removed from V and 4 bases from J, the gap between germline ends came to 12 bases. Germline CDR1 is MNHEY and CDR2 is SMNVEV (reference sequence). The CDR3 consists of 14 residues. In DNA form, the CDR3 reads TGTGCCAGCAGTTTCGGGGCGAGGAGCACTGAAGCTTTCTTT. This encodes CASSFGARSTEAFF.

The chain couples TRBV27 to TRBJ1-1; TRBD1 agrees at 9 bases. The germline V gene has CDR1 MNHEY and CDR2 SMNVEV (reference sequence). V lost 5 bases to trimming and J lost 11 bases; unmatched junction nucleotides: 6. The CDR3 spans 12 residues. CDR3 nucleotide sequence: TGTGCCAGCAGTCCAGGGACAGGGACGGCTTTCTTT. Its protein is CASSPGTGTAFF.

The CDR3 bases are TGCGCCAGCAGTACTCACGAGGGGGGGTTGGGCACTGAAGCTTTCTTT. It translates to CASSTHEGGLGTEAFF. The J gene is TRBJ1-1, the V gene TRBV4-1, with D perhaps matching TRBD1 (6 bases). Per the germline V gene, CDR1 is MGHRA and CDR2 is YSYEKL. The CDR3 has 16 amino acids. The V end lost 6 bases, the J end lost 4 bases, and 21 bases lay between the germline ends.

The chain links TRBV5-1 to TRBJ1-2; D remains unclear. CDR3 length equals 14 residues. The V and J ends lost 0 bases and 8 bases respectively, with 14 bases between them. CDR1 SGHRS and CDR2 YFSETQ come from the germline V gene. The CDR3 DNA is TGCGCCAGCAGCTTGGATGTGGGTGGAAAAGGCTACACCTTC. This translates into CASSLDVGGKGYTF. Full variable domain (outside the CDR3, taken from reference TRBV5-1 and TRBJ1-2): KAGVTQTPRYLIKTRGQQVTLSCSPISGHRSVSWYQQTPGQGLQFLFEYFSETQRNKGNFPGRFSGRQFSNSRSEMNVSTLELGDSALYLCASSLDVGGKGYTFGSGTRLTVV.

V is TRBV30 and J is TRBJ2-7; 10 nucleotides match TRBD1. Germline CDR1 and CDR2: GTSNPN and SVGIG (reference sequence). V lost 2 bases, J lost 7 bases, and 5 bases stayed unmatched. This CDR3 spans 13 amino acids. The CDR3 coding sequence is TGTGCCTGGAGTAGGGACAGGGGTCTGGAGCAGTACTTC. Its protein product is CAWSRDRGLEQYF.

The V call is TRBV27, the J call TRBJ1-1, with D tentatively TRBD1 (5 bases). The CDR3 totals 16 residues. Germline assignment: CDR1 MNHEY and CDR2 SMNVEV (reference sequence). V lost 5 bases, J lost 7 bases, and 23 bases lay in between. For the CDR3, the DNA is TGTGCCAGCAGTGCCCATATCGACAGCGGACGACATGAAGCTTTCTTT. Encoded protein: CASSAHIDSGRHEAFF.

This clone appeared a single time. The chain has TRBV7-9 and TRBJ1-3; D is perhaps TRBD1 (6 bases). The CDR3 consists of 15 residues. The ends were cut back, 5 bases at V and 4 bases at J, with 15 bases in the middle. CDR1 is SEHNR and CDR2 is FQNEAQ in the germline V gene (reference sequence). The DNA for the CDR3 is TGTGCCAGCAGCCGAACGGACAGTACCGGAAACACCATATATTTT. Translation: CASSRTDSTGNTIYF.

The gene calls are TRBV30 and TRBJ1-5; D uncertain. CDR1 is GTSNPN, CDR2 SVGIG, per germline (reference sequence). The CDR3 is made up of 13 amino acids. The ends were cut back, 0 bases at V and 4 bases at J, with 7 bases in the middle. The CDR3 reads CAWSVPGNQPQHF. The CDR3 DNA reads TGTGCCTGGAGTGTTCCGGGAAATCAGCCCCAGCATTTT. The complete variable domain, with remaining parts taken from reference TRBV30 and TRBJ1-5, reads SQTIHQWPATLVQPVGSPLSLECTVEGTSNPNLYWYRQAAGRGLQLLFYSVGIGQISSEVPQNLSASRPQDRQFILSSKKLLLSDSGFYLCAWSVPGNQPQHFGDGTRLSIL.

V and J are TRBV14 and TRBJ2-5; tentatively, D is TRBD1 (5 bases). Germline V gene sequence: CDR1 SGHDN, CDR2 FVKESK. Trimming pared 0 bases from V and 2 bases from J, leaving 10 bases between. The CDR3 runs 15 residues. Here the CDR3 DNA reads TGTGCCAGCAGCCAAGAATGGGGCGTACAAGAGACCCAGTACTTC. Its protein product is CASSQEWGVQETQYF.

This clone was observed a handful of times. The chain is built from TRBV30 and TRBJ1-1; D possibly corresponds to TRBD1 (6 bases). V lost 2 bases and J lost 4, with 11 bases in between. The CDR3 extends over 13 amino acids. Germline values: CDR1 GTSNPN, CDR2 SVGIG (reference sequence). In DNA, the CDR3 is TGTGCCTGGAGTTTCAGGGGACGCACTGAAGCTTTCTTT. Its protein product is CAWSFRGRTEAFF.

The CDR3 region has the DNA TGCAGCGTGGCCAGACAGGGGAGATCCTACGAGCAGTACTTC. It encodes CSVARQGRSYEQYF. This chain joins TRBV29-1 and TRBJ2-7; 8 bases agree with TRBD1. CDR3 length: 14 amino acids. The germline V gene has CDR1 SQVTM and CDR2 ANQGSEA. J lost 1 base, V lost 6 bases, and 8 bases had no gene match.

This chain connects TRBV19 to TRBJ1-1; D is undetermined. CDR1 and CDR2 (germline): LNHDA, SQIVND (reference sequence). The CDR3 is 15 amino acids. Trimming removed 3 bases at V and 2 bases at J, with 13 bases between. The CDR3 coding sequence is TGTGCCAGTAGTATGGGTCTTGGAGGCAACACTGAAGCTTTCTTT. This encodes CASSMGLGGNTEAFF.

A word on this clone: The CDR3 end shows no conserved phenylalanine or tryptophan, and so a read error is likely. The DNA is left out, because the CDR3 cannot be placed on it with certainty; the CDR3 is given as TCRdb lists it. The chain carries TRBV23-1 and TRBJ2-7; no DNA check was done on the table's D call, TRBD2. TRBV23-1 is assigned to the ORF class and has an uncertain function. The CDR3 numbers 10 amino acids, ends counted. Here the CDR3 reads CASGGAWSPH.

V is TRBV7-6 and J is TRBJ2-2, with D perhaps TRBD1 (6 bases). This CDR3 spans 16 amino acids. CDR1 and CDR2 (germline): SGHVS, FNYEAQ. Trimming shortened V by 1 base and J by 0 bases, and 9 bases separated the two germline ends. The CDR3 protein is CASSLGRQANTGELFF. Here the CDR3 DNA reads TGTGCCAGCAGCTTAGGGCGACAGGCGAACACCGGGGAGCTGTTTTTT. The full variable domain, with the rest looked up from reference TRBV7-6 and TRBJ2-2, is GAGVSQSPRYKVTKRGQDVALRCDPISGHVSLYWYRQALGQGPEFLTYFNYEAQQDKSGLPNDRFSAERPEGSISTLTIQRTEQRDSAMYRCASSLGRQANTGELFFGEGSRLTVL.